This T cell receptor beta chain was found in a study of cytomegalovirus exposure and HLA in healthy donors. Data came from immunoSEQ multiplex PCR; TCRdb stores just in-frame clones and leaves some out. This table holds 350,000 or so clones, roughly 89% found once. CDR3 size: 16 residues. Per germline, CDR1 SGHNT and CDR2 YYREEE (reference sequence). Deletions cut 0 bases from V and 0 bases from J, with 11 bases between. A note on this clone: Antigen specificity is unknown.

Study results and caveats: In vitro confirmation showed three CMV-associated chains to be CMV antigen specific. The classifier was said to identify cytomegalovirus status with high specificity and sensitivity. Rare sequences made up most TCRs, while some public TCRs were found in many donors. Subsequent analysis showed first-cohort TCR clusters tending to co-occur in some 120 validation repertoires.

The clonotype comes from a woman under 30 in good health and CMV-seronegative. The specimen was PBMCs. J is TRBJ2-3 and V is TRBV5-4, with TRBD2 as a possible D gene (5 bases). This CDR3 reads CASSLGGRTSTDTQYF. CDR3 sequence (DNA): TGTGCCAGCAGCTTGGGCGGCAGGACTAGCACAGATACGCAGTATTTT.